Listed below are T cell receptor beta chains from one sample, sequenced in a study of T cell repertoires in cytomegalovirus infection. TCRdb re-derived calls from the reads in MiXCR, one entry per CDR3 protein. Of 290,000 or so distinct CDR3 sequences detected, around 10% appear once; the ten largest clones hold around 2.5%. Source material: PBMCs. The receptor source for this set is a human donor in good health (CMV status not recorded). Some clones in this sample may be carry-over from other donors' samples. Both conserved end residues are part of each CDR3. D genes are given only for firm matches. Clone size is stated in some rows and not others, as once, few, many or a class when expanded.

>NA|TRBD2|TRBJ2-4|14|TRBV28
TGTGCCAGCACCTCCGGGACTACCAAAAACATTCAGTACTTC
CASTSGTTKNIQYF
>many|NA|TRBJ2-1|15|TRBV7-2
TGTGCCAGCAGCTTAGTAACTGCCCCATTGAGTGAGCAGTTCTTC
CASSLVTAPLSEQFF
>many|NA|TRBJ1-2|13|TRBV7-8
TGTGCCAGCAGCAAGATTTCTAACTATGGCTACACCTTC
CASSKISNYGYTF
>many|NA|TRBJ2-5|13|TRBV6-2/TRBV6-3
TGTGCCAGCAGCGCCGTCATCCTGGAGACCCAGTACTTC
CASSAVILETQYF
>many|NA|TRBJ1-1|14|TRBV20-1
TGCAGTGCTGCGACGACAAGGATGAACACTGAAGCTTTCTTT
CSAATTRMNTEAFF
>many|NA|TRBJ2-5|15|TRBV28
TGTGCCAGCAGTTTTATTCAAAGCGGAAAAGAGACCCAGTACTTC
CASSFIQSGKETQYF
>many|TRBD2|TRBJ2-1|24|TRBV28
TGTGCCAGCAGTTTCATATGGGGTGTAGGCAGGGAAGGCGCGGGGGGCCGGTGGGACAATGAGCAGTTCTTC
CASSFIWGVGREGAGGRWDNEQFF
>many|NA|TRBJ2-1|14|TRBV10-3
TGTGCCATCAGTGAAAACATCCCCAATGAGTGGCAGTTCTTC
CAISENIPNEWQFF
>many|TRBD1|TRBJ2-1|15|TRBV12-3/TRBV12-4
TGCGCCAGCAGCCAGGGACAGGGGTCCTACAATGAGCAGTTCTTC
CASSQGQGSYNEQFF
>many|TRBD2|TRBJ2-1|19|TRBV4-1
TGCGCCAGCAGCCACCGACTAGCGGGGGCCCTGGCCTCCTACAATGAGCAGTTCTTC
CASSHRLAGALASYNEQFF
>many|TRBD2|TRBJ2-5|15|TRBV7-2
TGTGCCAGCACCCTTTCGAGGACTAGCGGACGTGGCCAGTACTTC
CASTLSRTSGRGQYF
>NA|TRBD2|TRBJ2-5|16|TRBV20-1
TGCAGTGCTAGAGATATACTAGCGGGGGGGCGAGAGACCCAGTACTTC
CSARDILAGGRETQYF
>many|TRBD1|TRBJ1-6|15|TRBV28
TGTGCCAGCATACCCTGGGGACAGGGGAATTCACCCCTCCACTTT
CASIPWGQGNSPLHF
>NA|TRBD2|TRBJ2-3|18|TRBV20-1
TGCAGTGCGCCCGCGGAGCGGGGGGTCCCCGTTAGCACAGATACGCAGTATTTT
CSAPAERGVPVSTDTQYF
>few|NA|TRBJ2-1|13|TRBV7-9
TGTGCCAGCAGCTCATCCCGGGAAGGGGAGCAGTTCTTC
CASSSSREGEQFF
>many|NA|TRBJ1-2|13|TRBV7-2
TGTGCCAGCAGCTTGCAGGGGCGGAATGGCTACACCTTC
CASSLQGRNGYTF
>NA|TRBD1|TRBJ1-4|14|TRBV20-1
TGCAGTGCTAGGAGTGGGACAGATAATGAAAAACTGTTTTTT
CSARSGTDNEKLFF
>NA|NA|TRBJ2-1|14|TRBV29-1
TGCAGCGTTGGGGGGGGCCAGAGATACAATGAGCAGTTCTTC
CSVGGGQRYNEQFF
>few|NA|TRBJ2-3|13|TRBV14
TGTGCCAGCAGCCACCTCCTCACAGATACGCAGTATTTT
CASSHLLTDTQYF
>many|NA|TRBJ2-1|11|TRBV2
TGTGCCAGCAGGACCCCAGATGAGCAGTTCTTC
CASRTPDEQFF
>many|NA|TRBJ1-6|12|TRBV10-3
TGTGCCATCAGTGGGACCGCTTCTTCCCTCCACTTT
CAISGTASSLHF
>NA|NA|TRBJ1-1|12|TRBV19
TGTGCCAGTAGTAACCAGGGACCTGAAGCTTTCTTT
CASSNQGPEAFF
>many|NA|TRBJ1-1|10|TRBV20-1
TGCAGTGCCCGAGTCTCCGAAGCTTTCTTT
CSARVSEAFF
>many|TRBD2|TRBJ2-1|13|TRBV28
TGTGCCAGCACTTCGGGGGGGAGGAATGAGCAGTTCTTC
CASTSGGRNEQFF
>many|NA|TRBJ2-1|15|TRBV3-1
TGTGCCAGCAGCCAAGAGCCCGGCTCCTACAATGAGCAGTTCTTC
CASSQEPGSYNEQFF
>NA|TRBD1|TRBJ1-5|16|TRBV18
TGTGCCAGCTCACTGATTTCGGGACAGGCAAATCAGCCCCAGCATTTT
CASSLISGQANQPQHF
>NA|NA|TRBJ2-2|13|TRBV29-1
TGCAGCGTCGGGTTGATGGGCACCGGGGAGCTGTTTTTT
CSVGLMGTGELFF
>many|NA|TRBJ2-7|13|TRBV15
TGTGCCACCAGTTTCGGGGGGCCCCGGGAGCAGTACTTC
CATSFGGPREQYF
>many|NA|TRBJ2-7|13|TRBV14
TGTGCCAGCAGCCAAAGGACATACTACGAGCAGTACTTC
CASSQRTYYEQYF
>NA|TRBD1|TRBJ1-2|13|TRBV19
TGTGCCAGTAAAGACTGGACAGGGGAGGGCTACACCTTC
CASKDWTGEGYTF
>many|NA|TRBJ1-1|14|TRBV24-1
TGTGCCACGGAGCCAGGGGAACCGAACACTGAAGCTTTCTTT
CATEPGEPNTEAFF
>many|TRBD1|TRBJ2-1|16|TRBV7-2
TGTGCCAGCAGCTCAGGTCGGACAGGGGGTTACAATGAGCAGTTCTTC
CASSSGRTGGYNEQFF
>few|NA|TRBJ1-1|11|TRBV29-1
TGCAGCGTTCCCTGGGAGACTGAAGCTTTCTTT
CSVPWETEAFF
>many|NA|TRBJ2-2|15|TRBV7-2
TGTGCCAGCAGCTTAGAACTAGGGGTCACCGGGGAGCTGTTTTTT
CASSLELGVTGELFF
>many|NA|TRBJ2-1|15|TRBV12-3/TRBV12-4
TGTGCCAGCAGTTTAGCGCGCGGGGTCTTAAATGAGCAGTTCTTC
CASSLARGVLNEQFF
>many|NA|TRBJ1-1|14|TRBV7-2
TGTGCCAGCAGCTTAGCGCACCCAGGCACTGAAGCTTTCTTT
CASSLAHPGTEAFF
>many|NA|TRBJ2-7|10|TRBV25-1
TGTGCCAGCAGTGCCTACGAGCAGTACTTC
CASSAYEQYF
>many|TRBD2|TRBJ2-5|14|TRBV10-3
TGTGCCACCTCGCGGCTAGCGGTACAAGAGACCCAGTACTTC
CATSRLAVQETQYF
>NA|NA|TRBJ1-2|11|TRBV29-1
TGCAGCGTTCTCGCCCGCCTCGGCTACACCTTC
CSVLARLGYTF
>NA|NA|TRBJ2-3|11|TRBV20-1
TGCAGTGCTTCTATACCCTATACGCAGTATTTT
CSASIPYTQYF
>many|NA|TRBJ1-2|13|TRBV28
TGTGCCAGCACCGGGACACCTAACTATGGCTACACCTTC
CASTGTPNYGYTF
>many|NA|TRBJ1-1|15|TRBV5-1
TGCGCCAGCAGTCGGGGGGCGATCATAAACACTGAAGCTTTCTTT
CASSRGAIINTEAFF
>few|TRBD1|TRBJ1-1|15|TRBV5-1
TGCGCCAGCAGCCCGGGCGGACAGGGTGGCACTGAAGCTTTCTTT
CASSPGGQGGTEAFF
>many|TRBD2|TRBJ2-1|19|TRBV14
TGTGCCAGCAGCCAAAAACGGGGCGGACTAGCGGCTTTATACAATGAGCAGTTCTTC
CASSQKRGGLAALYNEQFF
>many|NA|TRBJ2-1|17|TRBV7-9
TGTGCCAGCAGCTCACCCGCCGGGGTACCGTCGTACAATGAGCAGTTCTTC
CASSSPAGVPSYNEQFF
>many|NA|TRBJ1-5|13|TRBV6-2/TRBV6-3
TGTGCCAGCAGTGTGGGGGGGAATCAGCCCCAGCATTTT
CASSVGGNQPQHF
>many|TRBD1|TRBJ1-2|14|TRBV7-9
TGTGCCAGCAGCACGGGACAGACGAACTATGGCTACACCTTC
CASSTGQTNYGYTF